This T cell receptor beta chain was profiled in a study of immune characterization of retroperitoneal liposarcoma. From the PCR reads, TCRdb called clonotypes with MiXCR, one entry per CDR3 protein. Of about 9,600 distinct CDR3 sequences listed, approximately 30% are singletons. The sequence was obtained from a male donor with retroperitoneal liposarcoma. Sequencing was performed on tumor tissue.

In DNA, the CDR3 is TGTGCCAGCAGCCCCGCCGGGACTCTCAACAATGAGCAGTTCTTC. Amino acid sequence: CASSPAGTLNNEQFF. V and J are TRBV7-2 and TRBJ2-1, with D maybe TRBD2 (6 bases). The V gene lost 5 bases and the J gene lost 5 bases, with 16 bases spanning the gap. CDR1 and CDR2 from the germline V gene are SGHTA and FQGNSA. There are 15 residues in the CDR3.